This entry is about one T cell receptor (beta chain). V was cut by 7 bases and J by 1 base, with 17 bases left in between. This CDR3 is 16 amino acids long. Germline loops: CDR1 LNHDA, CDR2 SQIVND (reference sequence). These data are taken from a study of blood T cell repertoires in COVID-19. Whole-study context: The samples span acute and convalescent COVID-19 from the United States, Italy and Spain.

The assay was immunoSEQ multiplex PCR, and TCRdb's table has in-frame clones only and misses some. Among about 250,000 clones listed, around 85% were seen once. The sequence was obtained from a man older than 75 with acute or convalescent COVID-19. Input material: peripheral blood. The rearrangement joins TRBV19 to TRBJ1-5; D perhaps matches TRBD1 (6 bases). CDR3 sequence reads: CASIPGGGLSNQPQHF. CDR3 DNA sequence: TGTGCCAGTATCCCCGGGGGGGGGCTGAGCAATCAGCCCCAGCATTTT.